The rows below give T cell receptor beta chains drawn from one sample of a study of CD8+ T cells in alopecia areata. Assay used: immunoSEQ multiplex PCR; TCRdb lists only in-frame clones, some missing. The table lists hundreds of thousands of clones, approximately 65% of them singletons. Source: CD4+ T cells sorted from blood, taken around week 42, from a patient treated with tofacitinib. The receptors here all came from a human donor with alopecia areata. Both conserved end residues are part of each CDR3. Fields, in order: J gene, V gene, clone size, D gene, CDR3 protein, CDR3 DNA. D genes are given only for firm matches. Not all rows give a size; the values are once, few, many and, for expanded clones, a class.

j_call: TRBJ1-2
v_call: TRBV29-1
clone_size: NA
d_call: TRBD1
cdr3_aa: CSGILNRGGGYTF
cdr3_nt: TGCAGCGGAATTTTAAACAGGGGAGGCGGCTACACCTTC

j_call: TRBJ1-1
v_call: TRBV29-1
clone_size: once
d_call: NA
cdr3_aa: CSGRQVNTEAFF
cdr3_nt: TGCAGCGGACGACAGGTGAACACTGAAGCTTTCTTT

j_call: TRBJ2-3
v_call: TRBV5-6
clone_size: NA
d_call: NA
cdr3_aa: CASSLVLPQGKDTQYF
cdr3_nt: TGTGCCAGCAGCTTGGTCTTACCCCAGGGGAAGGATACGCAGTATTTT

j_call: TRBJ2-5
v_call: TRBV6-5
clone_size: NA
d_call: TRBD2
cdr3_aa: CASSRTSSQETQYF
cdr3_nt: TGTGCCAGCAGTCGGACTAGTAGTCAGGAGACCCAGTACTTC

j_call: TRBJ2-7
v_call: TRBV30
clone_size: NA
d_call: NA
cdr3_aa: CAWSKGLVYEQYF
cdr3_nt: TGTGCCTGGAGTAAAGGGTTGGTATACGAGCAGTACTTC

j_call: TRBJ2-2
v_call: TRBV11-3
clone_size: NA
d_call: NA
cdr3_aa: CASSLEQTGELFF
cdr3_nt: TGTGCCAGCAGCTTAGAGCAAACCGGGGAGCTGTTTTTT

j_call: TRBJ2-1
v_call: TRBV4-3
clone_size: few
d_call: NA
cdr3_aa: CASSQEGGGWEEQFF
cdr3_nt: TGCGCCAGCAGCCAAGAAGGGGGAGGGTGGGAAGAGCAGTTCTTC

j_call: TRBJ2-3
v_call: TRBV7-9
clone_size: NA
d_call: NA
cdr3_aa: CASSPGTSTDTQYF
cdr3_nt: TGTGCCAGCAGCCCCGGGACTAGCACAGATACGCAGTATTTT

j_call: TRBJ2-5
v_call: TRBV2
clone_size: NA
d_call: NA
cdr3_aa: CASSQGIKETQYF
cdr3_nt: TGTGCCAGCAGCCAGGGTATTAAAGAGACCCAGTACTTC

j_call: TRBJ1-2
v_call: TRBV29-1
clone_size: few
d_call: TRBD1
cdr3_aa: CSVRQGGYTF
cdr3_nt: TGCAGCGTGAGACAGGGCGGCTACACCTTC

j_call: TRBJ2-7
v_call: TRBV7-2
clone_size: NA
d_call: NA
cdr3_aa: CASSLGGRLYEQYF
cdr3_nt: TGTGCCAGCAGCCTGGGGGGGCGGCTCTACGAGCAGTACTTC

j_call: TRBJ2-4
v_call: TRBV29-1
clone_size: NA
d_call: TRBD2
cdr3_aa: CSVSLASGGSIQYF
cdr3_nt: TGCAGCGTTAGCTTAGCTAGCGGGGGTTCTATTCAGTACTTC

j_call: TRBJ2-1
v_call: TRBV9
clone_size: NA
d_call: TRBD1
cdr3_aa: CASSGRDRGYNEQFF
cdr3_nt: TGTGCCAGCAGCGGCCGGGACAGGGGGTACAATGAGCAGTTCTTC

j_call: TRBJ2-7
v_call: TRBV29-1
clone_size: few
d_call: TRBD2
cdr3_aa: CSVGERGGSEQYF
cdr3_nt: TGCAGCGTGGGGGAGCGGGGGGGCTCCGAGCAGTACTTC

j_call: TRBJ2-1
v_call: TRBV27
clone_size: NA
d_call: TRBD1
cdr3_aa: CASTRTGYNEQFF
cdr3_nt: TGTGCCAGCACCCGGACAGGCTACAATGAGCAGTTCTTC

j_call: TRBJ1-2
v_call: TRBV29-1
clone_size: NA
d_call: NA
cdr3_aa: CSVGGRGYGYTF
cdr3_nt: TGCAGCGTTGGGGGACGGGGCTATGGCTACACCTTC

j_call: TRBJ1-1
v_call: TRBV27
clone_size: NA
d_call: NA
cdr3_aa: CASSFGYRLNTEAFF
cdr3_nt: TGTGCCAGCAGTTTTGGTTACCGGCTGAACACTGAAGCTTTCTTT

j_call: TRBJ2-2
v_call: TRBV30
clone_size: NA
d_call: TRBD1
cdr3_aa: CACGTGGTGELFF
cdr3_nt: TGTGCCTGCGGGACAGGGGGAACCGGGGAGCTGTTTTTT

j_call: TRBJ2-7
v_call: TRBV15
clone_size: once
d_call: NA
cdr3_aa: CATSKGGREAYEQYF
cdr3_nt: TGTGCCACCAGCAAGGGGGGCAGGGAAGCCTACGAGCAGTACTTC

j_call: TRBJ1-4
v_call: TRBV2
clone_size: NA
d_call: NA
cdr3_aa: CASSLAVTNEKLFF
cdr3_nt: TGTGCCAGCAGTTTGGCTGTGACTAATGAAAAACTGTTTTTT

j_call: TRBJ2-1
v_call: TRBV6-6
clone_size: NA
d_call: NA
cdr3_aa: CASSYEPGTTYNEQFF
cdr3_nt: TGTGCCAGCAGTTACGAACCCGGGACGACCTACAATGAGCAGTTCTTC

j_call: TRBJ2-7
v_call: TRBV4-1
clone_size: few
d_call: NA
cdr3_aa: CASSQEFQGGEQYF
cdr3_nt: TGCGCCAGCAGCCAAGAGTTTCAGGGTGGCGAGCAGTACTTC

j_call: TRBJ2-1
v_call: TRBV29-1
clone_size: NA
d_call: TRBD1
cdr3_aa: CSVGETGRGGEQFF
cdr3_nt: TGCAGCGTAGGGGAGACAGGGCGAGGGGGTGAGCAGTTCTTC

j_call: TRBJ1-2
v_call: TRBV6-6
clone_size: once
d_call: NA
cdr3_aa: CASSPGREFFYGYTF
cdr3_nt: TGTGCCAGCAGCCCGGGACGCGAATTTTTCTATGGCTACACCTTC

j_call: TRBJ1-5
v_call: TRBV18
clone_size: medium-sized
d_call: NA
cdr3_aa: CASSPQGNGNQPQHF
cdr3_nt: TGTGCCAGCTCACCACAGGGGAATGGCAATCAGCCCCAGCATTTT

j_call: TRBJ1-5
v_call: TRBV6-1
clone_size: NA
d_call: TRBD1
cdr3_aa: CASSDQDRDYQPQHF
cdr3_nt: TGTGCCAGCAGTGACCAAGACAGGGACTATCAGCCCCAGCATTTT

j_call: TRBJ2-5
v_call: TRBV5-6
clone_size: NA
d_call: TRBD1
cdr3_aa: CASSLGGQKQETQYF
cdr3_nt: TGTGCCAGCAGCTTGGGGGGACAGAAACAAGAGACCCAGTACTTC

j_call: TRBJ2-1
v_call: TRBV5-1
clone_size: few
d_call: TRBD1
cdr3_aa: CASSDHKGQGKDSYNEQFF
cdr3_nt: TGCGCCAGCAGCGACCACAAGGGACAGGGGAAGGACTCCTACAATGAGCAGTTCTTC

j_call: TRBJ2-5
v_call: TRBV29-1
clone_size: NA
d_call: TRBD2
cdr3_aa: CSAPHPTSGGEETQYF
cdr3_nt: TGCAGCGCCCCACATCCAACTAGCGGAGGAGAAGAGACCCAGTACTTC

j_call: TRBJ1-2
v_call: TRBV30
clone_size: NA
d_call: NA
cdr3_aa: CAWSPTVLYGYTF
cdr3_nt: TGTGCCTGGAGTCCGACAGTTCTCTATGGCTACACCTTC

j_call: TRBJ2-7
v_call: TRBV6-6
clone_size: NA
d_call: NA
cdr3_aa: CASSYMDKGEQYF
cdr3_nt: TGTGCCAGCAGTTACATGGACAAGGGCGAGCAGTACTTC

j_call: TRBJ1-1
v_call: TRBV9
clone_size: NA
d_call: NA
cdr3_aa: CASSGTGRTEAFF
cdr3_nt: TGTGCCAGCAGCGGCACAGGGCGCACTGAAGCTTTCTTT

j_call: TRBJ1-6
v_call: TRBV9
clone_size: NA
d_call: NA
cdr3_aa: CASSVAAGQTLHF
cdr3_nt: TGTGCCAGCAGCGTAGCCGCCGGGCAAACCCTCCACTTT

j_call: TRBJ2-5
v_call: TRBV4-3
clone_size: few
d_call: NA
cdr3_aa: CASSQAREETQYF
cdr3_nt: TGCGCCAGCAGCCAGGCTAGGGAGGAGACCCAGTACTTC

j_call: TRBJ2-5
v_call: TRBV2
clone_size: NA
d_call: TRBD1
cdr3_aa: CASSAQGQQETQYF
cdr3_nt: TGTGCCAGCAGTGCCCAGGGACAGCAAGAGACCCAGTACTTC

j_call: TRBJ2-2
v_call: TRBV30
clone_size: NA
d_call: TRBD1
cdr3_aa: CAWSFAGTGGPGELFF
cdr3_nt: TGTGCCTGGAGTTTTGCCGGGACAGGGGGACCCGGGGAGCTGTTTTTT

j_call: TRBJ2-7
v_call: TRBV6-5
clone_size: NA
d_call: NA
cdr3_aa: CASSYARVGGYEQYF
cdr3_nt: TGTGCCAGCAGTTACGCGAGGGTAGGGGGCTACGAGCAGTACTTC

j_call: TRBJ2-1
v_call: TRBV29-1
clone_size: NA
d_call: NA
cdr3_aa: CSVGGGHTGEGEQFF
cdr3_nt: TGCAGCGTTGGGGGCGGACATACAGGGGAGGGTGAGCAGTTCTTC

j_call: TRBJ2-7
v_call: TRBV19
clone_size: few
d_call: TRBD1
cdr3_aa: CASSVGTGPYEQYF
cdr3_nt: TGTGCCAGTAGTGTGGGGACAGGTCCCTACGAGCAGTACTTC

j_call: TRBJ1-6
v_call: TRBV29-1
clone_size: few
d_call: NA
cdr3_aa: CSVETDGNSPLHF
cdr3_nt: TGCAGCGTTGAAACGGACGGTAATTCACCCCTCCACTTT

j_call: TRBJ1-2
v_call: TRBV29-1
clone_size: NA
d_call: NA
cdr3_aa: CSAGEQVGGYTF
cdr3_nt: TGCAGCGCTGGGGAACAGGTGGGCGGCTACACCTTC

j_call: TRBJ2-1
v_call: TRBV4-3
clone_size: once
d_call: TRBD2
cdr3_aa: CASSQERGNEQFF
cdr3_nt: TGCGCCAGCAGCCAAGAGCGGGGGAATGAGCAGTTCTTC

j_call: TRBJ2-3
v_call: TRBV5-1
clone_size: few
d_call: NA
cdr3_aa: CASSPIRQTDTQYF
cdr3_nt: TGCGCCAGCAGCCCTATCAGGCAGACAGATACGCAGTATTTT

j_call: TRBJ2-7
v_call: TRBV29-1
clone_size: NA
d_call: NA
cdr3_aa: CSVEDLIYEQYF
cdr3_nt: TGCAGCGTTGAAGATCTCATCTACGAGCAGTACTTC

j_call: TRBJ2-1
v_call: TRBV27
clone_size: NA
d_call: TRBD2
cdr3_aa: CASSPRTSGGYNEQFF
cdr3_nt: TGTGCCAGCAGTCCTAGGACTAGCGGGGGTTATAATGAGCAGTTCTTC

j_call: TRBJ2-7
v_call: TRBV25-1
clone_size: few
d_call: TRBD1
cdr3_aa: CASSRRDRGGEQYF
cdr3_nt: TGTGCCAGCAGTCGACGGGACAGGGGAGGGGAGCAGTACTTC